Listed below are T cell receptor beta chains from one sample, sequenced in a study of T cells in tuberculosis. TCRdb's table, derived via immunoSEQ multiplex PCR, lists solely in-frame clones and lacks some. This repertoire shows about 36,000 clones, about 93% found once; its top ten account for approximately 7.5%. What was sequenced was PBMCs. These receptors originate from a donor between 10 and 35 years old with latent tuberculosis or without tuberculosis infection. CDR3s include the opening cysteine and the closing phenylalanine or tryptophan. A D gene is named only where the DNA matches it firmly. Rows give clone size only sometimes, using once, few, many, or a class for an expanded clone.

>-|-|TRBV6-5|TRBJ1-2
CASSSLQGFGYTF
TGTGCCAGCAGTTCCTTACAGGGTTTCGGCTACACCTTC
>TRBD1|-|TRBV9|TRBJ1-2
CASSTRDRGVGYTF
TGTGCCAGCAGCACCCGGGACAGGGGCGTTGGCTACACCTTC
>TRBD1|few|TRBV5-5|TRBJ2-7
CASSLGPTGEPSYEQYF
TGTGCCAGCAGCTTGGGACCCACAGGGGAACCCTCCTACGAGCAGTACTTC
>TRBD1|-|TRBV12-5|TRBJ1-5
CASGLNHGQGSNQPQHF
TGTGCTAGTGGTTTGAACCACGGACAGGGAAGCAATCAGCCCCAGCATTTT
>TRBD1|-|TRBV5-4|TRBJ2-7
CASSWGPGGIDEQYF
TGTGCCAGCAGCTGGGGGCCAGGGGGTATCGACGAGCAGTACTTC
>-|-|TRBV7-2|TRBJ2-7
CASSLAFSSRVHEQYF
TGTGCCAGCAGCTTAGCCTTTAGCTCGCGGGTCCACGAGCAGTACTTC
>-|-|TRBV2|TRBJ1-6
CASSERSPLHF
TGTGCCAGCAGTGAGAGGTCACCCCTCCACTTT
>-|-|TRBV7-2|TRBJ2-2
CASSPHRANTGELFF
TGTGCCAGCAGCCCCCACAGGGCGAACACCGGGGAGCTGTTTTTT
>TRBD2|-|TRBV5-1|TRBJ2-1
CASSLGTSGVSYNEQFF
TGCGCCAGCAGCTTGGGGACTAGCGGGGTCTCCTACAATGAGCAGTTCTTC
>-|-|TRBV2|TRBJ2-3
CASSYSTDTQYF
TGTGCCAGCAGTTATAGCACAGATACGCAGTATTTT
>TRBD1|-|TRBV19|TRBJ1-2
CASSILGQETSNYGYTF
TGTGCCAGTAGTATTTTGGGACAGGAAACATCCAACTATGGCTACACCTTC
>TRBD1|-|TRBV6-1|TRBJ1-2
CASSAYDRGYGYTF
TGTGCCAGCAGTGCGTACGACAGGGGCTATGGCTACACCTTC
>TRBD1|once|TRBV5-6|TRBJ1-1
CASSLWTGENTEAFF
TGTGCCAGCAGCTTATGGACAGGGGAGAACACTGAAGCTTTCTTT
>-|-|TRBV4-1|TRBJ1-1
CASSQDRGTEAFF
TGCGCCAGCAGCCAAGATCGAGGGACTGAAGCTTTCTTT
>-|-|TRBV6-5|TRBJ2-2
CASSYGGPGELFF
TGTGCCAGCAGTTACGGGGGCCCCGGGGAGCTGTTTTTT
>TRBD1|-|TRBV30|TRBJ1-1
CAWRSALRQGRTEAFF
TGTGCCTGGAGAAGTGCCCTCCGACAGGGCCGGACTGAAGCTTTCTTT
>TRBD1|-|TRBV7-2|TRBJ1-2
CASSGRQGGVYGYTF
TGTGCCAGCAGCGGGCGACAGGGGGGGGTCTATGGCTACACCTTC
>-|-|TRBV6-4|TRBJ2-4
CASSDPDSGLKPVLAKNIQYF
TGTGCCAGCAGTGACCCAGACAGTGGATTAAAACCGGTCTTAGCCAAAAACATTCAGTACTTC
>-|-|TRBV5-4|TRBJ2-7
CASSLISGRSYEQYF
TGTGCCAGCAGCTTGATAAGCGGGCGTTCCTACGAGCAGTACTTC
>TRBD1|once|TRBV4-1|TRBJ2-7
CASSQRQGNNYEQYF
TGCGCCAGCAGCCAGAGACAGGGGAATAACTACGAGCAGTACTTC
>-|-|TRBV7-7|TRBJ2-2
CASSLAGNGELFF
TGTGCCAGCAGCTTGGCAGGGAACGGGGAGCTGTTTTTT
>-|-|TRBV19|TRBJ2-7
CASSIEEAGYEQYF
TGTGCCAGTAGTATAGAGGAGGCAGGCTACGAGCAGTACTTC
>TRBD1|-|TRBV19|TRBJ1-5
CASRIQGARNQPQHF
TGTGCCAGTAGGATACAGGGGGCTCGGAATCAGCCCCAGCATTTT
>-|-|TRBV7-2|TRBJ2-7
CASSLAASFYEQYF
TGTGCCAGCAGCTTAGCGGCTAGCTTCTACGAGCAGTACTTC
>-|-|TRBV6-5|TRBJ1-3
CASRGGVGSGNTIYF
TGTGCCAGCAGGGGAGGGGTGGGGTCTGGAAACACCATATATTTT
>TRBD1|-|TRBV5-8|TRBJ2-7
CASSLIRDRSVSRYEQYF
TGTGCCAGCAGCTTGATCCGGGACAGGAGTGTATCGCGGTACGAGCAGTACTTC
>-|-|TRBV4-3|TRBJ1-1
CASSQDRGGLKGTEAFF
TGCGCCAGCAGCCAAGATCGGGGGGGACTGAAGGGCACTGAAGCTTTCTTT
>TRBD2|-|TRBV27|TRBJ2-7
CASGERGGREQYF
TGTGCCAGCGGGGAGCGGGGGGGCCGCGAGCAGTACTTC
>-|once|TRBV9|TRBJ1-2
CASSVLSGYTF
TGTGCCAGCAGCGTATTGAGTGGCTACACCTTC
>TRBD2|-|TRBV19|TRBJ2-1
CASSTLAGASGNEQFF
TGTGCCAGTAGTACCCTAGCGGGGGCTTCGGGCAATGAGCAGTTCTTC
>TRBD1|-|TRBV5-1|TRBJ1-2
CASTLNPQGALYGYTF
TGCGCCAGCACCCTGAACCCCCAGGGGGCGCTGTATGGCTACACCTTC
>-|-|TRBV7-2|TRBJ1-2
CASSLYRAAEGYTF
TGTGCCAGCAGCTTATACAGGGCAGCTGAGGGCTACACCTTC
>-|-|TRBV12-5|TRBJ1-1
CASGLAAGHNTEAFF
TGTGCTAGTGGTTTAGCGGCGGGGCATAACACTGAAGCTTTCTTT
>TRBD1|-|TRBV7-7|TRBJ2-1
CASSLGHGQGDEQFF
TGTGCCAGCAGCTTAGGGCACGGACAGGGAGATGAGCAGTTCTTC
>TRBD2|-|TRBV25-1|TRBJ2-1
CASSETSGGADEQFF
TGTGCCAGCAGTGAAACTAGCGGGGGGGCCGATGAGCAGTTCTTC
>-|-|TRBV2|TRBJ2-1
CAFFHAGSYNEQFF
TGTGCCTTTTTCCACGCGGGTTCCTACAATGAGCAGTTCTTC
>-|-|TRBV2|TRBJ2-7
CASSVDTGTYEQYF
TGTGCCAGCAGTGTGGACACAGGGACCTACGAGCAGTACTTC
>-|-|TRBV2|TRBJ2-3
CASKENSLYTDTQYF
TGTGCCAGCAAGGAGAACTCGCTTTACACAGATACGCAGTATTTT
>TRBD1|-|TRBV7-3|TRBJ2-7
CASSSGQVMGEQYF
TGTGCCAGCAGCTCGGGACAGGTTATGGGCGAGCAGTACTTC
>-|-|TRBV4-1|TRBJ1-1
CASSQPMAEAFF
TGCGCCAGCAGCCAACCTATGGCTGAAGCTTTCTTT
>-|once|TRBV9|TRBJ1-3
CASSVKGVTGNTIYF
TGTGCCAGCAGCGTTAAGGGGGTCACTGGAAACACCATATATTTT
>-|-|TRBV7-8|TRBJ1-2
CASSWWGDYGYTF
TGTGCCAGCAGCTGGTGGGGGGACTATGGCTACACCTTC
>-|-|TRBV6-5|TRBJ1-2
CASSYSNTPGDGYTF
TGTGCCAGCAGTTACTCGAACACACCAGGGGATGGCTACACCTTC
>TRBD2|-|TRBV7-2|TRBJ2-7
CASSLRGPTSGFSYEQYF
TGTGCCAGCAGCTTAAGAGGGCCAACTAGCGGCTTCTCCTACGAGCAGTACTTC
>-|-|TRBV25-1|TRBJ1-2
CASNKQGGDGYTF
TGTGCCAGCAACAAACAGGGTGGAGATGGCTACACCTTC
>TRBD1|-|TRBV27|TRBJ1-4
CASSLIRTGHEKLFF
TGTGCCAGCAGTTTAATCAGGACAGGGCATGAAAAACTGTTTTTT
>TRBD1|-|TRBV19|TRBJ1-5
CASSNNRGHQPQHF
TGTGCCAGTAGTAATAACAGGGGGCATCAGCCCCAGCATTTT
>TRBD2|-|TRBV11-3|TRBJ2-3
CASSLAQNPGLAGTDTQYF
TGTGCCAGCAGCTTAGCCCAAAACCCCGGACTAGCAGGCACAGATACGCAGTATTTT
>TRBD1|-|TRBV11-3|TRBJ2-2
CASSLEGTDTGELFF
TGTGCCAGCAGCTTAGAAGGGACAGACACCGGGGAGCTGTTTTTT
>-|-|TRBV2|TRBJ1-6
CASSDTGLNSPLHF
TGTGCCAGCAGTGACACAGGGTTAAATTCACCCCTCCACTTT
>TRBD2|once|TRBV5-1|TRBJ2-1
CASSSRSSGVGNEQFF
TGCGCCAGCAGCTCAAGATCTAGCGGGGTAGGCAATGAGCAGTTCTTC
>-|once|TRBV7-2|TRBJ2-7
CASSPISGHTYEQYF
TGTGCCAGCAGCCCTATTAGCGGACATACCTACGAGCAGTACTTC